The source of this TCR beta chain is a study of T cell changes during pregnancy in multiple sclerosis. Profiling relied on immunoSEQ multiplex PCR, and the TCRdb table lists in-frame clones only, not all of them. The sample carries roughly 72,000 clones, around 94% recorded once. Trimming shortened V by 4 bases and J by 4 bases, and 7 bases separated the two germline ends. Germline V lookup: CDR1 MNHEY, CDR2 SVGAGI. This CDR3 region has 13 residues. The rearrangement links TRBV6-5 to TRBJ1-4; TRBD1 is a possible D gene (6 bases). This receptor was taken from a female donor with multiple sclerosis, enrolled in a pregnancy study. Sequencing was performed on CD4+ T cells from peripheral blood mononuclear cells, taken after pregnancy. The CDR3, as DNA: TGTGCCAGCAGTTGGGGGCATAATGAAAAACTGTTTTTT. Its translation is CASSWGHNEKLFF.